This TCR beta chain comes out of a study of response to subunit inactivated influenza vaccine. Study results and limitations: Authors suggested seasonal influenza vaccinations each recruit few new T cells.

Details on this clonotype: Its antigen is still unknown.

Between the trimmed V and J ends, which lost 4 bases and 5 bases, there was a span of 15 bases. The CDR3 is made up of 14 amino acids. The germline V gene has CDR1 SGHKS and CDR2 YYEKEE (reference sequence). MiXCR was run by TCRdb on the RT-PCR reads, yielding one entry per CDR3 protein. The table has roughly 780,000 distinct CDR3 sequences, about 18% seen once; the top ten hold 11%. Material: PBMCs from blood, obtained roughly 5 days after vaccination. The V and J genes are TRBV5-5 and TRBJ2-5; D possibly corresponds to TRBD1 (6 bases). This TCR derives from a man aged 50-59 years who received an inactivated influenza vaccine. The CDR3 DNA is TGTGCCAGCAGCGATAGGACAGCATCGGAGACCCAGTACTTC. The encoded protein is CASSDRTASETQYF. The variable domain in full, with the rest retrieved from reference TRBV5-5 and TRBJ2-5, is DAGVTQSPTHLIKTRGQQVTLRCSPISGHKSVSWYQQVLGQGPQFIFQYYEKEERGRGNFPDRFSARQFPNYSSELNVNALLLGDSALYLCASSDRTASETQYFGPGTRLLVL.